This T cell receptor (beta chain) was observed in a study of blood T cell repertoires in COVID-19 (dated by TCRdb to 2020 to 2021). Regarding the study in general: Samples from collaborators originated in the United States, Italy and Spain and spanned both the acute and convalescent phases of COVID-19. A freely available public database, intended as a resource for researchers studying the immune response to SARS-CoV-2, is where the repertoires were released. The material from the prospective study consisted of cDNA or gDNA derived from T cells, B-cell-depleted T cells, or PBMCs. Where HLA class I and class II types were available, the types were taken from metadata supplied by the sample provider, not from assay-based typing. The samples were drawn from the first 160 participants of the ongoing ImmuneRACE study and from over 950 subjects provided by 6 global collaborators. Deeply sampled blood TCRbeta repertoires from subjects exposed to, actively infected with, or recovered from COVID-19 were included in the dataset. A de-identified subject ID, COVID-19 status, age in years and sex were almost always included in the sample metadata.

Samples from volunteer blood donors who had recovered from COVID-19 were contributed by a second Seattle source. Each collaborating institution followed its own protocols to collect whole blood in K2EDTA tubes. For TCRbeta analysis, collaborators shipped samples as frozen whole blood, isolated PBMCs, or DNA extracted from either of those sample types. Paper-wide results and their limitations: Clinical and demographic metadata were provided uncurated, with the amount varying by source and participant.

Trimming costs V 0 bases and J 4 bases, and their ends lie 12 bases apart. From its cysteine to its phenylalanine, the CDR3 spans 16 amino acids. Only the CDR3 portion is preserved as DNA: 48 bases, with reading frame beginning at the first base. Taken from the germline V gene, the CDR1 and CDR2 loops are SGHTA and FQGNSA. TCRbeta CDR3 regions were amplified from genomic DNA by means of the immunoSEQ Assay, a bias-controlled multiplex PCR. As for how the authors treated the data: Within the assay, amplification of reference gene primers was used to estimate how many nucleated cells each sample contained. Sequence reads were collapsed and filtered to measure the absolute abundance of every unique TCRbeta CDR3 rearrangement. For each sample, productive Simpson clonality was calculated as the square root of Simpson's diversity index across productive rearrangements. The clones in this table, taken by TCRdb from immuneACCESS, are in-frame only. Not every clone is retained; where verified, under half of the shortfall comes from an unresolved V gene, and the cause of the rest is unknown. V, J and clone size were drawn from that table, and D and trimming were deduced from the DNA. The sample table holds about 270,000 clones, of which about four fifths were seen once. The top ten constitute over 9% of the sample.

Notes on this clone: Its antigen remains unidentified. No clone much larger than this one lies a single base away; base qualities are absent.

The chain employs TRBV7-2 and TRBJ2-2; TRBD2 is a weak D gene call, 7 bases matching. The sequence was collected from a woman in her forties or fifties who had recovered from COVID-19. Sequencing was carried out using peripheral blood. The sequenced DNA is TGTGCCAGCAGCTTAGCGGGGGGGCAGGGCACCGGGGAGCTGTTTTTT. It translates to CASSLAGGQGTGELFF.